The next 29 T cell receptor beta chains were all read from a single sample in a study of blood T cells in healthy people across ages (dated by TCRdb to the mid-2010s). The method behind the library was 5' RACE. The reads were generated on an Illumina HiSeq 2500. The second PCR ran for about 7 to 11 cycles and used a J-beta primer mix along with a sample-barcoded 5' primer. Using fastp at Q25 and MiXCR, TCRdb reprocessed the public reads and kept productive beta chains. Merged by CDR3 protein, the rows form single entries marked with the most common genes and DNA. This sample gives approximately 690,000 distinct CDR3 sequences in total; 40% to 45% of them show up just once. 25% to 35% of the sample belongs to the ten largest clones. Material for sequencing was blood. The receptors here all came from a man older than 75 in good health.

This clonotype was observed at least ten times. CDR3: CSARRQGGTEAFF. In DNA, the CDR3 is TGCAGTGCTCGTCGACAGGGAGGCACTGAAGCTTTCTTT. The rearrangement uses TRBV20-1 and TRBJ1-1; 7 positions agree with TRBD1. V shed 5 bases and J 4 bases; nucleotides not matched to a gene: 7. Germline loops: CDR1 DFQATT, CDR2 SNEGSKA (reference sequence). The CDR3 is made up of 13 amino acids.

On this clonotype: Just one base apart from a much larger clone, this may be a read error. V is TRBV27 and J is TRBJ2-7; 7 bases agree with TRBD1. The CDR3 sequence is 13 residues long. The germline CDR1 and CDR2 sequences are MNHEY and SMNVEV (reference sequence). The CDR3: CTSSSSRQGVQYF. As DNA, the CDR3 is TGTACCAGCAGTTCATCCCGACAGGGTGTGCAGTACTTC.

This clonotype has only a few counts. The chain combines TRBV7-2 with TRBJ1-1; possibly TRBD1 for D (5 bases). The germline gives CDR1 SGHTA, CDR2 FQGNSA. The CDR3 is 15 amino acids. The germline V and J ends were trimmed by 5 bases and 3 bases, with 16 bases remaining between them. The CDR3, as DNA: TGTGCCAGCAGCCCCCCCGGGACGGGACACACTGAAGCTTTCTTT. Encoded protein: CASSPPGTGHTEAFF.

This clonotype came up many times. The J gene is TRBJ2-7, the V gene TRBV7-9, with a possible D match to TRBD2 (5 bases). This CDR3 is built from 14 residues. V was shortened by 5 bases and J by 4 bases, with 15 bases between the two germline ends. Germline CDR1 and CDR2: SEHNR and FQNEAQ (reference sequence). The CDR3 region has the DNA TGTGCCAGCAGCCCCAGTGCACGGGAATACGAGCAGTACTTC. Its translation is CASSPSAREYEQYF.

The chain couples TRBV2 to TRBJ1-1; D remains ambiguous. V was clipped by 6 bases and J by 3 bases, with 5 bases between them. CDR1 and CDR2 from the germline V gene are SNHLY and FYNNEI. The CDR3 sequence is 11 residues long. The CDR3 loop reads CASRSYTEAFF. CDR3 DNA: TGTGCCAGCAGATCTTACACTGAAGCTTTCTTT.

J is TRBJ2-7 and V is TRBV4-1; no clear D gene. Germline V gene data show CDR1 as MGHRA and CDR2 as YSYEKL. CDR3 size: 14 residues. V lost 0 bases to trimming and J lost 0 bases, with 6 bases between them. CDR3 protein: CASSQDVLSYEQYF. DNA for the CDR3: TGCGCCAGCAGCCAAGACGTCCTCTCCTACGAGCAGTACTTC.

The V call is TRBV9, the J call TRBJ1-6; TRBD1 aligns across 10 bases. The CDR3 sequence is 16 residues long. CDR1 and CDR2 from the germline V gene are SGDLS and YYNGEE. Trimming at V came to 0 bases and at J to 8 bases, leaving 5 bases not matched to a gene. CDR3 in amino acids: CASSVASTGGDSPLHF. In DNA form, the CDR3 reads TGTGCCAGCAGCGTAGCCTCGACAGGGGGCGATTCACCCCTCCACTTT.

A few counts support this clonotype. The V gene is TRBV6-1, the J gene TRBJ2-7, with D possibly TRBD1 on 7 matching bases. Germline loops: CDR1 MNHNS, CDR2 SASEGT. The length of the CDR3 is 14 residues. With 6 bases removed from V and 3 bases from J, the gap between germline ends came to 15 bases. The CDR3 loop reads CASSRQGGNYEQYF. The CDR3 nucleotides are TGTGCCAGCAGCAGACAGGGCGGGAACTACGAGCAGTACTTC.

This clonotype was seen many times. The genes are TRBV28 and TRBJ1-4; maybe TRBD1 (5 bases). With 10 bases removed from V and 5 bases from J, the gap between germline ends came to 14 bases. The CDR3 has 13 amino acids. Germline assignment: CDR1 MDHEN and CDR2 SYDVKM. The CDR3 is CAILPGPNEKLFF. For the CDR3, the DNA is TGTGCCATTCTGCCGGGACCCAATGAAAAACTGTTTTTT.

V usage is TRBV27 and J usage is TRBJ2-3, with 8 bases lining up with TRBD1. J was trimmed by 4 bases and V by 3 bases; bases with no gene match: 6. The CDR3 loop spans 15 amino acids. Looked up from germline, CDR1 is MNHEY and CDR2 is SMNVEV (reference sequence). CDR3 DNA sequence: TGTGCCAGCAGTTTGGCGGGACAGGCCCCAGATACGCAGTATTTT. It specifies CASSLAGQAPDTQYF.

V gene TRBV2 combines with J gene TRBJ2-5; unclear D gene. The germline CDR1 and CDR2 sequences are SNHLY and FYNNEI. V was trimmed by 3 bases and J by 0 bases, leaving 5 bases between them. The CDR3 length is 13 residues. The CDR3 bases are TGTGCCAGCAGTGAGATAGACCAAGAGACCCAGTACTTC. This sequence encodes CASSEIDQETQYF.

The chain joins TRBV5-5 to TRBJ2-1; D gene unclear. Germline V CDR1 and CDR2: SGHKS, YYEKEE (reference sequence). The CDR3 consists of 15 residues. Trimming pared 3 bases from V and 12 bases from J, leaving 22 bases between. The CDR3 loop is CASSSPERPTLRQFF. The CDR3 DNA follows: TGTGCCAGCAGCTCCCCAGAAAGACCCACATTACGGCAGTTCTTC.

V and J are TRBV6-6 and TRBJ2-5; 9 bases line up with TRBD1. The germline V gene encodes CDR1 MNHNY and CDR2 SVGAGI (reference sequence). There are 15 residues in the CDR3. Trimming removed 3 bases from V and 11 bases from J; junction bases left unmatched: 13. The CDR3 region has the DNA TGTGCCAGCAGTTATCGGGGACAGGGTAACTATGAGCAGTACTTC. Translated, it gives CASSYRGQGNYEQYF.

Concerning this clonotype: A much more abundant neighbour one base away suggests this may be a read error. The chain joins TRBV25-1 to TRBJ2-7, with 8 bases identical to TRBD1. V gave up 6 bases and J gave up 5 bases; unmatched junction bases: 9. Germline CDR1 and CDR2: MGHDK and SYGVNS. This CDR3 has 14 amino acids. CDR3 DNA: TGTGCCAGCAGGGGGGACAGGAGGCAAAACGAGCAGTACTTC. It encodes CASRGDRRQNEQYF.

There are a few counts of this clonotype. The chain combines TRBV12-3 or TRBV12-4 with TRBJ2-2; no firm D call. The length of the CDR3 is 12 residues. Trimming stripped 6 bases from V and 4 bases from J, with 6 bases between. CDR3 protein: CASRNPTGELFF. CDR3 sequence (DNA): TGTGCCAGCAGAAATCCCACCGGGGAGCTGTTTTTT.

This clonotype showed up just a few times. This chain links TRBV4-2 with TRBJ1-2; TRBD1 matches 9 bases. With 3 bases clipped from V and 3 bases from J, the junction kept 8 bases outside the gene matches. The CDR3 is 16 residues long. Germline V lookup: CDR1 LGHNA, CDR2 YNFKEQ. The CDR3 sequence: CASSQDVDRGDYGYTF. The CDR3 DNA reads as TGTGCCAGCAGCCAGGATGTGGACAGGGGAGACTATGGCTACACCTTC.

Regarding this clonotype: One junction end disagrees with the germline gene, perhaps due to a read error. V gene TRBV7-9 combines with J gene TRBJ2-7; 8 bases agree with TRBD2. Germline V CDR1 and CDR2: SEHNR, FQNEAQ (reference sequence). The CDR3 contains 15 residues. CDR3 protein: CASSFRAAGDNERYF. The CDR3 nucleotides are TGTGCCAGCAGCTTTAGGGCAGCGGGAGATAACGAGCGGTACTTC.

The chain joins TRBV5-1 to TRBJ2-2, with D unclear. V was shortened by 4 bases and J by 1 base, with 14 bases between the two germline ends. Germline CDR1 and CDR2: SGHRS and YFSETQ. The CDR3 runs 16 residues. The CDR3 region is CASSLTGFMNTGELFF. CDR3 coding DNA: TGCGCCAGCAGCCTAACGGGCTTCATGAACACCGGGGAGCTGTTTTTT.

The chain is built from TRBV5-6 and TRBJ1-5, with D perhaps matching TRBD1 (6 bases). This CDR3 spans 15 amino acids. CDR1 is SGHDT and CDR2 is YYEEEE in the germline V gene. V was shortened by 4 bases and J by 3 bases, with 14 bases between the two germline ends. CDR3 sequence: CASSLGGGANQPQHF. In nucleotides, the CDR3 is TGTGCCAGCAGCCTCGGAGGGGGGGCCAATCAGCCCCAGCATTTT.

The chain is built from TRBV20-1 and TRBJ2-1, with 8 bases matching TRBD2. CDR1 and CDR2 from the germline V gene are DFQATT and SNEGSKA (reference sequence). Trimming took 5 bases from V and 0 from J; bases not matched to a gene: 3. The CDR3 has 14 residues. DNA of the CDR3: TGCAGTGCTCATAGCGGGAACTCCTACAATGAGCAGTTCTTC. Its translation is CSAHSGNSYNEQFF.

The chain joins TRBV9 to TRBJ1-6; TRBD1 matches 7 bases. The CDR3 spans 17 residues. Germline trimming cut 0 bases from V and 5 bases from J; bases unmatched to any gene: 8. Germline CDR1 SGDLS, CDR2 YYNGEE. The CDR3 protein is CASSVARGTDDNSPLHF. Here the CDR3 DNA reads TGTGCCAGCAGCGTAGCTAGGGGGACAGACGATAATTCACCCCTCCACTTT.

The CDR3 nucleotides are TGTGCCAGCAGCTTACCCAATCAGGGGATGGGGAATGAGCAGTTCTTC. Amino acids: CASSLPNQGMGNEQFF. The chain employs TRBV5-4 and TRBJ2-1, with D possibly TRBD1 on 6 matching bases. The germline V gene encodes CDR1 SGHNT and CDR2 YYREEE (reference sequence). The CDR3 consists of 16 residues. Trimming shortened V by 2 bases and J by 7 bases, and 19 bases separated the two germline ends. Supplemented by reference TRBV5-4 and TRBJ2-1, the full variable domain reads ETGVTQSPTHLIKTRGQQVTLRCSSQSGHNTVSWYQQALGQGPQFIFQYYREEENGRGNFPPRFSGLQFPNYSSELNVNALELDDSALYLCASSLPNQGMGNEQFFGPGTRLTVL.

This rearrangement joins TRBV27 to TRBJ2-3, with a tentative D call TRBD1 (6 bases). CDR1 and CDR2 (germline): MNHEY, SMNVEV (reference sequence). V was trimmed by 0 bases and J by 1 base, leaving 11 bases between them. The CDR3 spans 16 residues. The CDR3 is CASSLSKGEGTDTQYF. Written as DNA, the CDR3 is TGTGCCAGCAGTTTATCGAAGGGGGAAGGCACAGATACGCAGTATTTT.

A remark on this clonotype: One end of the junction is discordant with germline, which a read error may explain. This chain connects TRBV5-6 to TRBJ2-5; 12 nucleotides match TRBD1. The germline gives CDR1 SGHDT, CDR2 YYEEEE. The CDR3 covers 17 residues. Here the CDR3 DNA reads TGTGCCAACAGCTTTCTACCCGGGACAGGGGGCAGGGAGACCCAGTACTTC. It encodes CANSFLPGTGGRETQYF.

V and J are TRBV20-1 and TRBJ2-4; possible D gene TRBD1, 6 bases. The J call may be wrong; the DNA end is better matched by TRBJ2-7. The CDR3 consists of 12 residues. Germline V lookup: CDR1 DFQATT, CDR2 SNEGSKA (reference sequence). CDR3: CSARQGQYEQYF. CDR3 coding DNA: TGCAGTGCGCGGCAGGGGCAGTACGAGCAGTACTTC.

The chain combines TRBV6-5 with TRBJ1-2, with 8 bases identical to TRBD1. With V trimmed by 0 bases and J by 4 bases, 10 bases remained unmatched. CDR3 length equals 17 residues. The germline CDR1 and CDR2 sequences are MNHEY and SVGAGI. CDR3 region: CASSYSIVGTGGYGYTF. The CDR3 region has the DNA TGTGCCAGCAGTTACTCGATCGTCGGGACAGGCGGCTATGGCTACACCTTC.

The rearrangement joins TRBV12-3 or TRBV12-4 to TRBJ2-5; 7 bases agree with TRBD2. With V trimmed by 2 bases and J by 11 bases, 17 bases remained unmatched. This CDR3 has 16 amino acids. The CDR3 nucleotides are TGTGCCAGCAGTTTATCGGTCGGGACTACCTACAATGAGCAGTACTTC. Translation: CASSLSVGTTYNEQYF.

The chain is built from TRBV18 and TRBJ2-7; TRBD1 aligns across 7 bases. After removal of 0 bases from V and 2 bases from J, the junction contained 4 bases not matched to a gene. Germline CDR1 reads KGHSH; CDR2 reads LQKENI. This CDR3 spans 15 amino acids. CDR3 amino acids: CASSPPGQAPYEQYF. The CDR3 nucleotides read TGTGCCAGCTCACCACCCGGACAGGCCCCCTACGAGCAGTACTTC.

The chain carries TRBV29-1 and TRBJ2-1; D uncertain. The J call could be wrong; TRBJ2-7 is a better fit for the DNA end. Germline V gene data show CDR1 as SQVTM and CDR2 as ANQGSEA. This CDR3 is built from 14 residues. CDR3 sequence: CSVKKTRTYNEQYF. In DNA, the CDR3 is TGCAGCGTTAAAAAGACCCGAACCTACAATGAGCAGTACTTC.